This T cell receptor (beta chain) was captured by sequencing in a study of cytomegalovirus exposure and HLA in healthy donors. About the study: T cells numbering about 179 million yielded roughly 120 million unique TCR beta sequences in an earlier analysis. Genotyping of 398 donors showed that around 86% belonged to the Caucasian-associated ancestry cluster.

The trim removed 0 bases at V and 10 bases at J, leaving 9 bases unmatched. The CDR3 is 16 amino acids. In germline, CDR1 is SGHAT, CDR2 FQNNGV. Donors counted as nominally healthy when sampled, yet unrecorded immune exposures were likely. Both 60 Vbeta primers and 13 Jbeta primers went into the PCR. Data came from immunoSEQ multiplex PCR; TCRdb stores just in-frame clones and leaves some out. The sample has 110,000 to 150,000 clones, roughly 74% seen once. Study-level results: There were a few CMV-associated chains whose specificity for CMV antigens was confirmed in vitro.

This clone is a singleton in its sample. Its antigen is currently unknown. The source is a woman younger than 35 in good health and CMV-seropositive. This chain uses TRBV11-2 with TRBJ1-6; TRBD1 matches at 7 bases. Sequenced: PBMCs. CDR3 protein: CASSLEGTALLSPLHF. DNA for the CDR3: TGTGCCAGCAGCTTAGAGGGGACAGCCTTATTGTCACCCCTCCACTTT.